The clone carrying this T cell receptor (beta chain) was found many times. What it binds is unknown. The observed sequence ends 3 residues before the CDR3 terminus, with the missing tail filled in from the germline J gene. Germline CDR1 DFQATT, CDR2 SNEGSKA (reference sequence). The J segment lost 4 bases and the V segment lost 5 bases, leaving 10 bases of the junction unmatched. The length of the CDR3 is 16 residues. This entry is derived from a study of T cell clonality in common variable immunodeficiency. Regarding the study as a whole: Fewer deletions and N-nucleotide insertions were reportedly seen in common variable immunodeficiency TCR beta sequences. CVID subjects shared fewer TCRbeta clones than healthy controls did.

Measured with immunoSEQ multiplex PCR; TCRdb has only the in-frame clones, and not every one. Observed in the sample are some 38,000 clones, none of them singletons. Material for sequencing was peripheral blood mononuclear cells. The source is a person between 18 and 70 years old in good health. The chain employs TRBV20-1 and TRBJ1-5, with 11 bases lining up with TRBD1. This CDR3 is CSARDRGSSLNQPQHF. The sequenced part of the CDR3 DNA is TGCAGTGCTCGGGACAGGGGGAGCTCGTTAAATCAGCCC.